This is a list of T cell receptor beta chains from one sample in a study of beta chain features in type 1 diabetes. Produced via immunoSEQ multiplex PCR; TCRdb's table is partial and in-frame only. Found here are around 150,000 clones, under 9.5% of them singletons; the top ten hold 0.55% to 0.75%. The sequenced sample consisted of central memory CD4+ T cells from blood. The origin of the receptors is a man between 18 and 35 years old in good health. CDR3s include the opening cysteine and the closing phenylalanine or tryptophan. Size tells how often a clone was seen (once, few, many) or the class of an expanded clone, and some rows leave it out.

J gene | V gene | clone size | CDR3 protein
TRBJ2-2 | TRBV2 | few | CASTGLSQVTGELFF
TRBJ2-1 | TRBV19 | - | CASSPSGTSGRKSEQFF
TRBJ1-1 | TRBV18 | many | CASSSRTTNTEAFF
TRBJ2-5 | TRBV14 | many | CASSHTGTGTQYF
TRBJ2-5 | TRBV9 | few | CASNYGGGRETQYF
TRBJ2-1 | TRBV28 | many | CASDRASGRGQFF
TRBJ2-5 | TRBV30 | few | CAWMAATIGKTQYF
TRBJ2-7 | TRBV7-2 | - | CASRDRDSGSYEQYF
TRBJ2-3 | TRBV7-3 | - | CASSLKFGLAGDTDTQYF
TRBJ1-3 | TRBV30 | few | CAWSVTGWNTIYF
TRBJ2-1 | TRBV5-6 | few | CASSPTRWRGPRSYNEQFF
TRBJ2-3 | TRBV2 | - | CASSDWGGEYTDTQYF
TRBJ2-3 | TRBV7-2 | - | CASSQTSGTDTQYF
TRBJ2-3 | TRBV14 | few | CASSQDRTDTQYF
TRBJ2-1 | TRBV6-6 | - | CASSDGGREGHEQFF
TRBJ1-1 | TRBV7-9 | many | CASSTQQNTEAFF
TRBJ2-7 | TRBV14 | few | CASSQLWARGSYEQYF
TRBJ2-3 | TRBV5-1 | - | CASSPSSGGSLLTQYF
TRBJ2-3 | TRBV6-5 | - | CASSYSAGSTDTQYF
TRBJ1-1 | TRBV6-5 | few | CASSYQGREAFF
TRBJ1-2 | TRBV19 | - | CASHPGQILWGYTF
TRBJ1-1 | TRBV9 | - | CASSAQGQPNTEAFF